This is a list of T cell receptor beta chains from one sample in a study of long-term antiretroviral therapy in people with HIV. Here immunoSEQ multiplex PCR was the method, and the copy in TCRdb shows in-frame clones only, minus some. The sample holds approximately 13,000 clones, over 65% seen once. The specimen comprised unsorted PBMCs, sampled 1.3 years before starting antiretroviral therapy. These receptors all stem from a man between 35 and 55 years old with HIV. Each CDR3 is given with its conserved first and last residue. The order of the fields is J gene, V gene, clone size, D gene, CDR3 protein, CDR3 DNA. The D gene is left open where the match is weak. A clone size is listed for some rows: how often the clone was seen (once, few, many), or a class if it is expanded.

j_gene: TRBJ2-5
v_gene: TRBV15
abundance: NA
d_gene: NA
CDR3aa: CATSRPQETQYF
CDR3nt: TGTGCCACCAGCCGTCCCCAAGAGACCCAGTACTTC

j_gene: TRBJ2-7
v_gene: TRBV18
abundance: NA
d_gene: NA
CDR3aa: CASSPLQGLEQYF
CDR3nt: TGTGCCAGCTCACCACTGCAAGGTCTCGAGCAGTACTTC

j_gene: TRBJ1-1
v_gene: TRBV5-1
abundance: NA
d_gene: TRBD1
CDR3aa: CASSSTGQTTPNTEAFF
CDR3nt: TGCGCCAGCAGCTCGACGGGACAGACAACACCCAACACTGAAGCTTTCTTT

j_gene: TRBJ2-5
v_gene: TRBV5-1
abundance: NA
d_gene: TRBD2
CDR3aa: CASSQGTSRETQYF
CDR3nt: TGCGCCAGCAGCCAGGGGACTAGCAGGGAGACCCAGTACTTC

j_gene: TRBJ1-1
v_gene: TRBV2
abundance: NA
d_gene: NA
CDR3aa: CASRLTVGTEAFF
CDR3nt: TGTGCCAGCAGACTAACCGTGGGGACTGAAGCTTTCTTT

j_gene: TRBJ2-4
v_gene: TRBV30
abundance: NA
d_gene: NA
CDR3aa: CAWSVRGRKNIQYF
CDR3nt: TGTGCCTGGAGTGTAAGAGGGAGAAAAAACATTCAGTACTTC

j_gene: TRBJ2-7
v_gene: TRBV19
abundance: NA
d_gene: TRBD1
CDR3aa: CASSLGQGAYEQYF
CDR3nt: TGTGCCAGTAGCCTCGGACAGGGCGCTTACGAGCAGTACTTC

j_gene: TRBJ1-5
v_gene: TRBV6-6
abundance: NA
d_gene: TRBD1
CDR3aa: CASSSSQGIQQPQHF
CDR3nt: TGTGCCAGCAGTTCATCACAGGGGATTCAGCAGCCCCAGCATTTT

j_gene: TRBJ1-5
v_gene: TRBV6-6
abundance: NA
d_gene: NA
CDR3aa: CASSSTVNQPQHF
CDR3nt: TGTGCCAGCAGTTCTACGGTCAATCAGCCCCAGCATTTT

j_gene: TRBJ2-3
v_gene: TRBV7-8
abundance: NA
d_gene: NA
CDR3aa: CASSLSLAVTDTQYF
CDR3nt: TGTGCCAGCAGCTTGTCCTTAGCGGTAACAGATACGCAGTATTTT

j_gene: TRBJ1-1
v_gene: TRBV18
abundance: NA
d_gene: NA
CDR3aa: CASSPSGGTAEAFF
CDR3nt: TGTGCCAGCTCACCTTCGGGGGGGACCGCTGAAGCTTTCTTT

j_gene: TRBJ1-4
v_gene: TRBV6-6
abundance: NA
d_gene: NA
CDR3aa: CASSSPERGGEKLFF
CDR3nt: TGTGCCAGCAGTTCTCCTGAGAGGGGAGGTGAAAAACTGTTTTTT

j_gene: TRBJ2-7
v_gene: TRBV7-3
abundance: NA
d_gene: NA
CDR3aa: CASSLEAGRNYEQYF
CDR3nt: TGTGCCAGCAGCTTAGAGGCAGGGAGGAACTACGAGCAGTACTTC

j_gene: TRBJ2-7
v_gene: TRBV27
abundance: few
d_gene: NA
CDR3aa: CASSSIFTQTGPYEQYF
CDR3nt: TGTGCCAGCAGTTCCATCTTTACACAGACGGGGCCCTACGAGCAGTACTTC

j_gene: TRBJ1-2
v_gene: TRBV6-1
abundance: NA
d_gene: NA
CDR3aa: CASSEAGTNYGYTF
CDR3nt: TGTGCCAGCAGTGAAGCAGGCACCAACTATGGCTACACCTTC

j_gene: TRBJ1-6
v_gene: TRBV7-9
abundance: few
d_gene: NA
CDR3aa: CASSSLGISPLHF
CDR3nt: TGTGCCAGCAGCTCCCTCGGGATTTCACCCCTCCACTTT

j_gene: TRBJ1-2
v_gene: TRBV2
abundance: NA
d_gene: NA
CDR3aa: CASGSAGPYGYTF
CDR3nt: TGTGCCAGCGGAAGCGCAGGGCCCTATGGCTACACCTTC

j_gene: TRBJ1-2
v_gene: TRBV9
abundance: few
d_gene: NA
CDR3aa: CASSVGVSYGYTF
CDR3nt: TGTGCCAGCAGCGTAGGGGTCTCCTATGGCTACACCTTC

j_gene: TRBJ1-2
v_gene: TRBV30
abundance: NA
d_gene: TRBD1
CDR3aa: CAWSLPATGAVDYGYTF
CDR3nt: TGTGCCTGGAGTCTTCCGGCCACAGGGGCGGTTGACTATGGCTACACCTTC

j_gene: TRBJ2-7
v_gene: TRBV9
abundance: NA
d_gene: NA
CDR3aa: CASSVSGTPYEQYF
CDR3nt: TGTGCCAGCAGCGTCAGCGGGACACCATACGAGCAGTACTTC

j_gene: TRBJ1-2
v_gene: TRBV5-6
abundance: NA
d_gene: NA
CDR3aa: CASSLAGWGGNYGYTF
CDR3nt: TGTGCCAGCAGCTTGGCCGGCTGGGGAGGGAATTATGGCTACACCTTC

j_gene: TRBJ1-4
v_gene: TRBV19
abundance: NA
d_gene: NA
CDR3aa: CASGEGNNEKLFF
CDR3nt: TGTGCCAGTGGCGAGGGGAATAATGAAAAACTGTTTTTT

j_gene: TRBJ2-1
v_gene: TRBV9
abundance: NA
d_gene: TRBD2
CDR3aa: CASSPLSGLAGYNEQFF
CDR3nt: TGTGCCAGCAGCCCATTGTCTGGACTAGCGGGGTACAATGAGCAGTTCTTC

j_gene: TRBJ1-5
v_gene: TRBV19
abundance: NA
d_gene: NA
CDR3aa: CASTADSGGRQPQHF
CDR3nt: TGTGCCAGTACCGCAGACAGTGGAGGTCGTCAGCCCCAGCATTTT

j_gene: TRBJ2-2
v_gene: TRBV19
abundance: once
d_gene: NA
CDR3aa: CASSSRQVNTGELFF
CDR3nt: TGTGCCAGTAGTTCCAGACAGGTCAACACCGGGGAGCTGTTTTTT

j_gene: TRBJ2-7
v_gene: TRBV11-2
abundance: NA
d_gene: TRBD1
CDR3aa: CASSLEGQGTYEQYF
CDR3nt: TGTGCCAGCAGCTTAGAGGGACAGGGTACCTACGAGCAGTACTTC

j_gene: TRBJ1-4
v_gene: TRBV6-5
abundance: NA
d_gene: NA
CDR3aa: CASSYSSTSLHEKLFF
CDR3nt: TGTGCCAGCAGTTACTCGAGTACCAGTCTGCATGAAAAACTGTTTTTT

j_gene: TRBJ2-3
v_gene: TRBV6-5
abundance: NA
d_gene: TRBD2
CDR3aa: CASSYSTSGGDTQYF
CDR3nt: TGTGCCAGCAGTTACTCGACTAGCGGAGGAGATACGCAGTATTTT

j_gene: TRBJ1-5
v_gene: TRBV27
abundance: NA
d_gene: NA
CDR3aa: CASSRHLNQPQHF
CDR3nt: TGTGCCAGCAGCAGACATTTGAATCAGCCCCAGCATTTT

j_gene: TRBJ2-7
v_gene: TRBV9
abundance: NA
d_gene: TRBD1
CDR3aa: CASSVDGAGGNEQYF
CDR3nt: TGTGCCAGCAGCGTAGATGGGGCAGGGGGCAACGAGCAGTACTTC

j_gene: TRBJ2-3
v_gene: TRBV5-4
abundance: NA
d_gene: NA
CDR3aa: CASSSRASSGTDTQYF
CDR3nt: TGTGCCAGCAGCTCTAGGGCCTCCTCGGGCACAGATACGCAGTATTTT

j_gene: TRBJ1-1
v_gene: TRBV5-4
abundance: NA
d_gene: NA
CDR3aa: CASSFDPGEAFF
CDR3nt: TGTGCCAGCAGCTTTGATCCGGGTGAAGCTTTCTTT

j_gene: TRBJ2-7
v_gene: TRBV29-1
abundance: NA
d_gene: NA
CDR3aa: CSVARDTYEQYF
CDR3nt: TGCAGCGTTGCGAGAGATACCTACGAGCAGTACTTC

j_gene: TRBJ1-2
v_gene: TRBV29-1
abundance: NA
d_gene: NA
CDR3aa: CSVGAGDHGYTF
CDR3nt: TGCAGCGTTGGGGCAGGGGATCATGGCTACACCTTC

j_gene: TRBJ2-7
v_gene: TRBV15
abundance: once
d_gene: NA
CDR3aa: CATSREVSYEQYF
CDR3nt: TGTGCCACCAGCAGAGAGGTTTCCTACGAGCAGTACTTC

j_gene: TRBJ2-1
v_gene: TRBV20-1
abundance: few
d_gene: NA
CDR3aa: CSASGNNEQFF
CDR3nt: TGCAGTGCTAGCGGTAACAATGAGCAGTTCTTC

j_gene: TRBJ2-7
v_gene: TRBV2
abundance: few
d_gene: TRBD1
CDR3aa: CASGSGQGSYEQYF
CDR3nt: TGTGCCAGCGGTTCTGGACAGGGGAGCTACGAGCAGTACTTC

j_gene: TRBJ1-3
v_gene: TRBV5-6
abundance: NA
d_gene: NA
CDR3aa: CASSLAGGGGGNTIYF
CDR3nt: TGTGCCAGCAGCTTGGCCGGCGGGGGAGGTGGAAACACCATATATTTT

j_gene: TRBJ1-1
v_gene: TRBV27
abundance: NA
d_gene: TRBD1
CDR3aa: CASSRSGTDTEAFF
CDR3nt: TGTGCCAGCAGCCGTTCCGGGACAGACACTGAAGCTTTCTTT

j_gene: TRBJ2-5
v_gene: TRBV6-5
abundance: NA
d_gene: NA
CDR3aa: CASSPGPRQETQYF
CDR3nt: TGTGCCAGCAGCCCTGGGCCCCGCCAAGAGACCCAGTACTTC

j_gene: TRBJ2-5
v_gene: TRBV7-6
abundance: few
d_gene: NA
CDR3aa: CASSLVEETQYF
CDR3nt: TGTGCCAGCAGCTTAGTGGAAGAGACCCAGTACTTC

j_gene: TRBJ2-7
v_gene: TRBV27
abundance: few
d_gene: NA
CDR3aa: CASGEGGEQYF
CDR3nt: TGTGCCAGCGGTGAGGGGGGCGAGCAGTACTTC

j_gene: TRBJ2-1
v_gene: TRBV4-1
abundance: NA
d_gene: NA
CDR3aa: CASSQDERQIYNEQFF
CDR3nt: TGCGCCAGCAGCCAAGATGAGAGACAAATCTACAATGAGCAGTTCTTC

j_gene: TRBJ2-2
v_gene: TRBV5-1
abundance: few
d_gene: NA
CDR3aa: CASSPNWGPAGELFF
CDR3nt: TGCGCCAGCAGCCCCAATTGGGGACCCGCCGGGGAGCTGTTTTTT

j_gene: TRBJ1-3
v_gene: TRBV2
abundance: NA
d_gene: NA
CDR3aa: CASSLRQSSGNTIYF
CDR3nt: TGTGCCAGCAGTCTACGACAGAGCTCTGGAAACACCATATATTTT

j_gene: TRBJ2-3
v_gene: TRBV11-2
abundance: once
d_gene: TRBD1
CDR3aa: CASSLAGGPFADTQYF
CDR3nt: TGTGCCAGCAGCTTGGCAGGGGGCCCCTTTGCAGATACGCAGTATTTT

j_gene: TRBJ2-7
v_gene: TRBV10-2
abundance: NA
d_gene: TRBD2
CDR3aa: CASSERGGYEQYF
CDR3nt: TGCGCCAGCAGTGAGCGGGGGGGGTACGAGCAGTACTTC

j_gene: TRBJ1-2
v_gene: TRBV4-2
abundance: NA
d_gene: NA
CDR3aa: CASSQRVGSLNYGYTF
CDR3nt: TGTGCCAGCAGCCAGAGGGTTGGCAGCTTAAACTATGGCTACACCTTC

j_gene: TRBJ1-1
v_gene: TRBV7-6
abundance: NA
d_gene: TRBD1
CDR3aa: CASSSRTGGLTEAFF
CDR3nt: TGTGCCAGCAGCTCGAGGACAGGTGGGTTAACTGAAGCTTTCTTT

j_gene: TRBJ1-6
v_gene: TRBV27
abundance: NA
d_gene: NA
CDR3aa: CASSPIQGPGPLAYNSPLHF
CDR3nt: TGTGCCAGCAGTCCAATCCAGGGCCCAGGCCCTCTCGCATATAATTCACCCCTCCACTTT

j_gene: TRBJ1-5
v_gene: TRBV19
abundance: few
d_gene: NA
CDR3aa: CASSRNWAGGQPQHF
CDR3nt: TGTGCCAGTAGTAGGAACTGGGCAGGAGGCCAGCCCCAGCATTTT